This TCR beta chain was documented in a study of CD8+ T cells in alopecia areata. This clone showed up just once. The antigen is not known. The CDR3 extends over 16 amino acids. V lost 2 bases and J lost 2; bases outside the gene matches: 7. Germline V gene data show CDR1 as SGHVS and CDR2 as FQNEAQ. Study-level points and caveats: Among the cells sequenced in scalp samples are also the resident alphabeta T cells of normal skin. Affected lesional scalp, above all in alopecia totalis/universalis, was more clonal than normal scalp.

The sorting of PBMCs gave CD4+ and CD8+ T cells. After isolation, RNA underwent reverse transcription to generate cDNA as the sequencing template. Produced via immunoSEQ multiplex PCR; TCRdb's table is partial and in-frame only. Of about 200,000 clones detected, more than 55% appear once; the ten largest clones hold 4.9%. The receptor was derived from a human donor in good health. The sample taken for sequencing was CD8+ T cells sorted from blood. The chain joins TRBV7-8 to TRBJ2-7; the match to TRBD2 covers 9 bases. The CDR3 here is CASSLLASGAAYEQYF. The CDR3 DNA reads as TGTGCCAGCAGCTTACTCGCTAGCGGGGCCGCCTACGAGCAGTACTTC.